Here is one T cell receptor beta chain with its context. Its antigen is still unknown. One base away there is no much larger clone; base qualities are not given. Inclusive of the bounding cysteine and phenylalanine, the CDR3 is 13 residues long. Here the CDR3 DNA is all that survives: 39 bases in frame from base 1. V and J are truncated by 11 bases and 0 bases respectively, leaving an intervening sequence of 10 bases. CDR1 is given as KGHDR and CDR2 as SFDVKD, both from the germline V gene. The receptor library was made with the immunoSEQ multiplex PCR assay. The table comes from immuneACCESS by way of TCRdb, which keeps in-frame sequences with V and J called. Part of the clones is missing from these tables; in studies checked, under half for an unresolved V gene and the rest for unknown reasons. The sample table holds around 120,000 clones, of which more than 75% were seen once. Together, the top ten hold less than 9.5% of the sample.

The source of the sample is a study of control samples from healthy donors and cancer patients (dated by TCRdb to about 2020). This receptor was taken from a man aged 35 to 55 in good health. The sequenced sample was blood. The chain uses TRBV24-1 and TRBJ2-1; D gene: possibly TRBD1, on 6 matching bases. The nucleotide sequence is TGTGCCAGTACAGGGAGCTCCTACAATGAGCAGTTCTTC. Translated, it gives CASTGSSYNEQFF.